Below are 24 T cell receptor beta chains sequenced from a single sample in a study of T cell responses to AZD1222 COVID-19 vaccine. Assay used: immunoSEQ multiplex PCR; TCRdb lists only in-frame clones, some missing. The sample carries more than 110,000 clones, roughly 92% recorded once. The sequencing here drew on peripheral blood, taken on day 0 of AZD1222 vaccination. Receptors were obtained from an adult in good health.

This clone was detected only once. CDR3 in amino acids: CASSVAGTKPYTEAFF. The CDR3 DNA follows: TGTGCCAGCAGCGTAGCGGGGACAAAACCCTACACTGAAGCTTTCTTT. The genes are TRBV9 and TRBJ1-1; D might be TRBD1 (6 bases). The V end lost 0 bases, the J end lost 3 bases, and 15 bases lay between the germline ends. CDR3 length equals 16 residues. CDR1 SGDLS and CDR2 YYNGEE come from the germline V gene.

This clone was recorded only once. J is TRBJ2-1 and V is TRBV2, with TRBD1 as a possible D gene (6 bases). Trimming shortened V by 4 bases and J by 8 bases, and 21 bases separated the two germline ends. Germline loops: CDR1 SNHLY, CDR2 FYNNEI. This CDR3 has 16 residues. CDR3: CASSVEGGLVNDEQFF. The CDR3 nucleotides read TGTGCCAGCAGTGTTGAAGGGGGTCTCGTGAATGATGAGCAGTTCTTC.

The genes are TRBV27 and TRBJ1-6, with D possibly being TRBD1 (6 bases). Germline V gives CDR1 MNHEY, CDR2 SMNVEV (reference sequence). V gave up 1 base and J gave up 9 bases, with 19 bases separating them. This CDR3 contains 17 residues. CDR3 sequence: CASSLLGDRKRGSPLHF. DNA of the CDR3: TGTGCCAGCAGTTTATTGGGCGACAGGAAAAGAGGTTCACCCCTCCACTTT.

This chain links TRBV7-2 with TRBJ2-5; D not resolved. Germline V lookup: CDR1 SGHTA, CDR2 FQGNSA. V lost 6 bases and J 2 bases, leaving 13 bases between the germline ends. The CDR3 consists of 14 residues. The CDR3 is CASRALGIQETQYF. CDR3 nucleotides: TGTGCCAGCAGAGCTCTGGGGATTCAAGAGACCCAGTACTTC.

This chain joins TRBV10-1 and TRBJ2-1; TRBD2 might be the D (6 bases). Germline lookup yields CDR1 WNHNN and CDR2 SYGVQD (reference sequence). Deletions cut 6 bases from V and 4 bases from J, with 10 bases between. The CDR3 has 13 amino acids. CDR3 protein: CASSGTVYNEQFF. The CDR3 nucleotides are TGCGCCAGCAGCGGGACTGTGTACAATGAGCAGTTCTTC.

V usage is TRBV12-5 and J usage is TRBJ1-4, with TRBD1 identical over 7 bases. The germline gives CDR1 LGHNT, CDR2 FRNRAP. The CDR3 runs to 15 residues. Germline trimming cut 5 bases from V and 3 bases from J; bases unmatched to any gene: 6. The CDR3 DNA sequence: TGTGCTAGTGGTCGGGGGGACAGCCCTAATGAAAAACTGTTTTTT. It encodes CASGRGDSPNEKLFF. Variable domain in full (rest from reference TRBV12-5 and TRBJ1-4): DARVTQTPRHKVTEMGQEVTMRCQPILGHNTVFWYRQTMMQGLELLAYFRNRAPLDDSGMPKDRFSAEMPDATLATLKIQPSEPRDSAVYFCASGRGDSPNEKLFFGSGTQLSVL.

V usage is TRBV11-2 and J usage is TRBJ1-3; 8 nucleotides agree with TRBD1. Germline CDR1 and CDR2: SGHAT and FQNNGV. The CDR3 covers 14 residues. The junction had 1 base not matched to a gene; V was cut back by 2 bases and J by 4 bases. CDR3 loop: CASSLWDRGNTIYF. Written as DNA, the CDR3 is TGTGCCAGCAGCTTATGGGACAGGGGAAACACCATATATTTT.

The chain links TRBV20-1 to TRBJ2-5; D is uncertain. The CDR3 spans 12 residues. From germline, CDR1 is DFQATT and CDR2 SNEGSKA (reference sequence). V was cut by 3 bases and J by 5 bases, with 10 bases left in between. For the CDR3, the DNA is TGCAGTGCTAGTCAGCCCTCGGAGACCCAGTACTTC. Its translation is CSASQPSETQYF.

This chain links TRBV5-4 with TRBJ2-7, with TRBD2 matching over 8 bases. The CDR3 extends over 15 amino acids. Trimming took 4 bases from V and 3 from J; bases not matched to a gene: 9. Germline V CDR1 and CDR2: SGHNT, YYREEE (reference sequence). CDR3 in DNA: TGTGCCAGCAGCAAATCAGCGGGAGAAAACTACGAGCAGTACTTC. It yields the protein CASSKSAGENYEQYF. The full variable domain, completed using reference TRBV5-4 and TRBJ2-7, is ETGVTQSPTHLIKTRGQQVTLRCSSQSGHNTVSWYQQALGQGPQFIFQYYREEENGRGNFPPRFSGLQFPNYSSELNVNALELDDSALYLCASSKSAGENYEQYFGPGTRLTVT.

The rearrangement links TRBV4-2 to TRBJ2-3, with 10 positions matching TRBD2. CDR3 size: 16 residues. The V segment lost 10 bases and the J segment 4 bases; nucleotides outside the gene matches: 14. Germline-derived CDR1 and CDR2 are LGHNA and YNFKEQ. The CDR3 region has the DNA TGTGCCACCTCTTCTAGGCTAGCGGGAGTCCCAGATACGCAGTATTTT. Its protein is CATSSRLAGVPDTQYF.

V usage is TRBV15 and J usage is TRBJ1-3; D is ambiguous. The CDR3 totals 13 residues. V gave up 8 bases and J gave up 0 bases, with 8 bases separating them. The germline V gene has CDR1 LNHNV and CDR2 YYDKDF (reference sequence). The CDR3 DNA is TGTGCCACCCGGCAAATCTCTGGAAACACCATATATTTT. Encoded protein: CATRQISGNTIYF.

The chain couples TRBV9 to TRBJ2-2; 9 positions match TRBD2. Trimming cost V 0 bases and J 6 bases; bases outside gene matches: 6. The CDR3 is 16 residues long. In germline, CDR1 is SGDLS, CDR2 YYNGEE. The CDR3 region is CASSVEGGRESGELFF. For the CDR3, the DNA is TGTGCCAGCAGCGTAGAAGGCGGGAGGGAATCCGGGGAGCTGTTTTTT.

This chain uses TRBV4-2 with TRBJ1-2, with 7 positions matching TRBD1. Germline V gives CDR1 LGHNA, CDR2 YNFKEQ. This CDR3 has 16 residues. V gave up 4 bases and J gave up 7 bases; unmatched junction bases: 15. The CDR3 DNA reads TGTGCCAGCAGCCGTCTATTGGGGACAGCTGCGGGTGGCTACACCTTC. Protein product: CASSRLLGTAAGGYTF.

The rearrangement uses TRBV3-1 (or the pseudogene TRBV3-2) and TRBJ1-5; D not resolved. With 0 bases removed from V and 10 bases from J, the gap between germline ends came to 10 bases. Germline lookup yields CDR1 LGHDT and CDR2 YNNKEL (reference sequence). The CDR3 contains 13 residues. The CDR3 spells CASSQDASLPQHF. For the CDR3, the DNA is TGTGCCAGCAGCCAAGATGCCAGCCTCCCCCAGCATTTT.

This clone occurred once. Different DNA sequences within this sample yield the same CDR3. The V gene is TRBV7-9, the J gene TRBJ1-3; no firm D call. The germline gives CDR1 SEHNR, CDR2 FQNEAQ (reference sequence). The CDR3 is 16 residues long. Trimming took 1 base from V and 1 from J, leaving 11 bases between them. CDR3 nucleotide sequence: TGTGCCAGCAGCTTAGGCGGACCCCAATCTGGAAACACCATATATTTT. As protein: CASSLGGPQSGNTIYF.

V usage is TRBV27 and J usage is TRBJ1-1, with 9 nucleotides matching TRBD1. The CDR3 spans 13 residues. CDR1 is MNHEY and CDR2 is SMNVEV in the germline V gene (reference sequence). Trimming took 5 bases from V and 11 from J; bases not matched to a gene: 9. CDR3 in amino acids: CASSARRDRDAFF. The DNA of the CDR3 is TGTGCCAGCAGTGCCCGGCGGGACAGGGATGCTTTCTTT.

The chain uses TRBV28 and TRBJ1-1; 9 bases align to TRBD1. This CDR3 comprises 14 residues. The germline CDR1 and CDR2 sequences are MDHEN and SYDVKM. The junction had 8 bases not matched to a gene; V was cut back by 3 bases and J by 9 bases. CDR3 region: CASSFPLGTGQAFF. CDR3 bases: TGTGCCAGCAGTTTCCCCTTGGGGACAGGGCAAGCTTTCTTT.

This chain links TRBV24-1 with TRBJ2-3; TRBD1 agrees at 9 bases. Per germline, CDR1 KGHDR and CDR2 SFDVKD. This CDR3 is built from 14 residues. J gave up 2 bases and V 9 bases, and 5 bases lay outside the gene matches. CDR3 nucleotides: TGTGCCACCGAGGACAGGGGCTTCACAGATACGCAGTATTTT. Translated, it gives CATEDRGFTDTQYF.

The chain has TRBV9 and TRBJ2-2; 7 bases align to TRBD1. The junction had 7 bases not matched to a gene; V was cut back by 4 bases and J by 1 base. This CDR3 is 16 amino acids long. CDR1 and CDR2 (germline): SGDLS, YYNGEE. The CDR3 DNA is TGTGCCAGCAGCATTACAGGGGCACAGAACACCGGGGAGCTGTTTTTT. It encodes CASSITGAQNTGELFF.

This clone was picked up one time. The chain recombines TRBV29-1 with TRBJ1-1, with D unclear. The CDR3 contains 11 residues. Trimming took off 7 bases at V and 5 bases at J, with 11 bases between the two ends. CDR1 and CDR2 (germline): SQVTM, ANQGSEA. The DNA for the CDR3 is TGCAGCGGGAAGGGTTCGACTGAAGCTTTCTTT. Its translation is CSGKGSTEAFF.

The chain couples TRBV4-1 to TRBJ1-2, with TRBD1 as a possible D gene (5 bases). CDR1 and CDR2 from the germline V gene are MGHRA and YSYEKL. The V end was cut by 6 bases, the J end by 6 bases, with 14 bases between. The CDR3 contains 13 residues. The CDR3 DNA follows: TGCGCCAGCAGTTCCGGGGCAATGGATGGCTACACCTTC. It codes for CASSSGAMDGYTF.

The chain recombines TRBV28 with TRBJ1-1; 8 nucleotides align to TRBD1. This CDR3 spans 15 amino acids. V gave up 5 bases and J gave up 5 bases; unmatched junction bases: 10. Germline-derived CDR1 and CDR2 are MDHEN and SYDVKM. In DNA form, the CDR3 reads TGTGCCAGCAGTGCCTTCCAGGGGGCTAGGACTGAAGCTTTCTTT. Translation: CASSAFQGARTEAFF.

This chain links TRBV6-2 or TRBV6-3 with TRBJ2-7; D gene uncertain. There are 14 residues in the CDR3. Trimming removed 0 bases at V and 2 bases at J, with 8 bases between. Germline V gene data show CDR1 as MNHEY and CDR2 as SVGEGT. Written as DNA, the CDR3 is TGTGCCAGCAGTTACTCAGCCAGCGCCTACGAGCAGTACTTC. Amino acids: CASSYSASAYEQYF.

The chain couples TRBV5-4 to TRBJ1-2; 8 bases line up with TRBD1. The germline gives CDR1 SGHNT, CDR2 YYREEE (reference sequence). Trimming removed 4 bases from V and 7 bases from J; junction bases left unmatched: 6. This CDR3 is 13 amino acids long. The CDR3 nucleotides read TGTGCCAGCAGCCTGGACAGGGTAGGTGGCTACACCTTC. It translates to CASSLDRVGGYTF.